This TCR beta chain appears in the sequencing data of a study of response to subunit inactivated influenza vaccine. V lost 0 bases, J lost 1 base, and 5 bases lay in between. Germline values: CDR1 GTSNPN, CDR2 SVGIG (reference sequence). The CDR3 totals 13 residues. TCRdb passed the RT-PCR reads through MiXCR, listing each CDR3 protein once. Of about 480,000 distinct CDR3 sequences in the sample, about 25% were seen once. This clonotype was seen a handful of times. Its antigen remains unidentified. Overall study findings and caveats: T cells newly recruited by each seasonal influenza vaccination are few, the authors suggested.

This sequence originates from a man in his fifties who received an inactivated influenza vaccine. Source: CD4+ T cells sorted from PBMCs, taken about 5 days after vaccination. The chain couples TRBV30 to TRBJ2-3, with D hard to call. Here the CDR3 reads CAWSVSGTDTQYF. As DNA, the CDR3 is TGTGCCTGGAGTGTATCTGGCACAGATACGCAGTATTTT.